This TCR beta chain was sequenced during a study of T-cell memory formation after mild COVID-19. Whole-study context: The TCR clusters were mostly specific to one donor.

This CDR3 has 14 residues. Broader study findings: Balance between CD4 and CD8 was seen in clones contracting day 15 to 85, and a CD4+ lean was seen in later expanders.

In its sample, this clonotype was seen a few times. Its target is not known. One junction end does not reproduce the germline sequence, and a read error may be involved. TCRdb re-analysed the 5' RACE reads in MiXCR, keeping a single row per CDR3 protein. Of approximately 150,000 distinct CDR3 sequences listed, approximately 13% are singletons. V gene TRBV12-3 or TRBV12-4 combines with J gene TRBJ1-6; unclear D gene. This sequence was found in a man between 18 and 29 years old who had mild COVID-19 (a few samples of this study predate the infection). Cell type and time point are not known. Sequenced input: PBMCs or a T cell subset sorted from them (not recorded which). Written as DNA, the CDR3 is TGTGCCAGCTCCGTGGAAAATTATAAGTCACCCCTCCACTTT. This encodes CASSVENYKSPLHF.